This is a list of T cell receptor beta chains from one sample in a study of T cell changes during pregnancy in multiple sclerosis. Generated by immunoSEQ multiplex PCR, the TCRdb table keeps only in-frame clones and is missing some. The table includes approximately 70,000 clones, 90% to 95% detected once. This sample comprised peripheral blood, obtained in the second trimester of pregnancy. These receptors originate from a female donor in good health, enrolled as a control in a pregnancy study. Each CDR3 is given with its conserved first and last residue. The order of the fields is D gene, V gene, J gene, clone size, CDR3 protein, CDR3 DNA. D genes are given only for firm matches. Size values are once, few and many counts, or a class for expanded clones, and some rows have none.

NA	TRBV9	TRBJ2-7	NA	CASSEGHLRQAGLHEQYF	TGTGCCAGCAGCGAGGGTCACTTACGCCAGGCGGGGTTGCACGAGCAGTACTTC
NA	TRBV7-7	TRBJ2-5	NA	CASSLGRQIGQETQYF	TGTGCTAGCAGCTTAGGTCGCCAGATTGGCCAAGAGACCCAGTACTTC
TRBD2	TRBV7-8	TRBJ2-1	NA	CASSSKRESYNEQFF	TGTGCCAGCAGCTCAAAGCGGGAGTCCTACAATGAGCAGTTCTTC
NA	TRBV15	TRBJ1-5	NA	CATSRDRAVGSIEPQHF	TGTGCCACCAGCAGAGATCGTGCGGTAGGGAGTATTGAGCCCCAGCATTTT
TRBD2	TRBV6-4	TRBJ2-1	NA	CASSDTSGGPGEQFF	TGTGCCAGCAGTGACACTAGCGGGGGGCCGGGTGAGCAGTTCTTC
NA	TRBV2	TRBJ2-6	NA	CASRQDAVSGANVLTF	TGTGCCAGCAGACAGGATGCCGTCTCTGGGGCCAACGTCCTGACTTTC
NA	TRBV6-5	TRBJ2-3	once	CASSVDSSRADTQYF	TGTGCCAGCAGTGTAGACAGTAGTAGGGCAGATACGCAGTATTTT
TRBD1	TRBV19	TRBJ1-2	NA	CASSPLDRGIYGYTF	TGTGCCAGTAGTCCCCTCGACAGGGGAATCTATGGCTACACCTTC
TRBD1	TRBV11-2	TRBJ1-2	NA	CASSSLRGLDYGYTF	TGTGCCAGCAGCTCCCTGAGGGGGCTCGACTATGGCTACACCTTC
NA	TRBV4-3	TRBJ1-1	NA	CASSPRVQRNTEAFF	TGCGCCAGCAGCCCCCGGGTCCAGAGGAACACTGAAGCTTTCTTT
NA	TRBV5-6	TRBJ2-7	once	CASSFWGDRGEQYF	TGTGCCAGCAGCTTTTGGGGGGACCGGGGCGAGCAGTACTTC
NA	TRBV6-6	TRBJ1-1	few	CASSLQGTEAFF	TGTGCCAGCAGTCTACAGGGCACTGAAGCTTTCTTT
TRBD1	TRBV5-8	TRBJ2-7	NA	CASSRGQGRAYEQYF	TGTGCCAGCAGCCGCGGACAGGGAAGGGCCTACGAGCAGTACTTC
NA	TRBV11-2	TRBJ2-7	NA	CASSLTSSDSYEQYF	TGTGCCAGCAGCTTAACAAGTAGCGACTCCTACGAGCAGTACTTC
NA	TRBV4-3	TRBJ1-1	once	CASSQDAGGSEAFF	TGCGCCAGCAGCCAAGATGCGGGAGGCAGTGAAGCTTTCTTT
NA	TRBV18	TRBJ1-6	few	CASSLGQMDNSPLHF	TGTGCCAGCTCCCTCGGACAGATGGATAATTCACCCCTCCACTTT
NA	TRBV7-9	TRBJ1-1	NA	CASSQTLQGRGTEAFF	TGTGCCAGCAGCCAGACACTACAGGGAAGGGGGACTGAAGCTTTCTTT
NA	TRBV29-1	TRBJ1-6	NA	CSARSSYNSPLHF	TGCAGCGCTCGTAGCTCCTATAATTCACCCCTCCACTTT
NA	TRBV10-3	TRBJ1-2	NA	CAISPSSNYGYTF	TGTGCCATCAGTCCGTCGAGTAACTATGGCTACACCTTC
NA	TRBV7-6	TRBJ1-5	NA	CASSLTGVGQPQHF	TGTGCCAGCAGCTTAACCGGGGTCGGACAGCCCCAGCATTTT
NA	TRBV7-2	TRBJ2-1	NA	CASSLYGVTYNEQFF	TGTGCCAGCAGCTTATACGGGGTAACCTACAATGAGCAGTTCTTC
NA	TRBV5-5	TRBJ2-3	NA	CASSLRRSEADTQYF	TGTGCCAGCAGCTTACGGCGGTCGGAAGCAGATACGCAGTATTTT
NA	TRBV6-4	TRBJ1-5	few	CASSPGSNQPQHF	TGTGCCAGCAGTCCGGGAAGCAATCAGCCCCAGCATTTT
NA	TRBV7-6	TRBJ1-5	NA	CASSYQGSQPQHF	TGTGCCAGCAGCTACCAGGGAAGTCAGCCCCAGCATTTT
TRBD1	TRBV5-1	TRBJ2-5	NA	CASNLGDSVTQTQYF	TGCGCCAGCAATCTCGGGGACAGTGTAACACAGACCCAGTACTTC
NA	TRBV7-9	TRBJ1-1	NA	CASSLGAGTEAFF	TGTGCCAGCAGCTTAGGCGCAGGGACTGAAGCTTTCTTT
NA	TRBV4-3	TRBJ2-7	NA	CASSQTRPSYEQYF	TGCGCCAGCAGCCAAACTAGGCCCTCCTACGAGCAGTACTTC
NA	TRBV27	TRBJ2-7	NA	CASRYLDSSYEQYF	TGTGCCAGCAGGTATTTAGACAGTTCCTACGAGCAGTACTTC
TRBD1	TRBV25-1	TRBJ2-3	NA	CASSATGARNTQYF	TGTGCCAGCAGCGCTACAGGGGCGCGGAATACGCAGTATTTT
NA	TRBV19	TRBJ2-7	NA	CASSISAPNEQYF	TGTGCCAGTAGTATAAGTGCGCCCAACGAGCAGTACTTC
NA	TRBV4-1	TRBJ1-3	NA	CASSPPIGSSGNTIYF	TGCGCCAGCAGCCCCCCAATTGGGAGCTCTGGAAACACCATATATTTT
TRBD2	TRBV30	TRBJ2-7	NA	CAWGVGTSWREQYF	TGTGCCTGGGGGGTAGGGACTAGCTGGCGCGAGCAGTACTTC
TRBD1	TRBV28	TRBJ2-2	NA	CASSSPGQGSTGELFF	TGTGCCAGCAGTTCTCCGGGACAGGGTAGCACCGGGGAGCTGTTTTTT
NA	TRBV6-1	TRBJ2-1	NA	CASSEALEGRKGEQFF	TGTGCCAGCAGTGAAGCGCTCGAGGGCAGGAAAGGGGAGCAGTTCTTC
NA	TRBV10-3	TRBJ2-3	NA	CAISEGGATDTQYF	TGTGCCATCAGTGAGGGGGGGGCGACAGATACGCAGTATTTT
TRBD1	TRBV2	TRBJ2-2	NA	CASSVQGTKNTGELFF	TGTGCCAGCAGCGTACAGGGGACAAAAAACACCGGGGAGCTGTTTTTT
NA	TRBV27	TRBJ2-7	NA	CASSFRGTYEQYF	TGTGCCAGCAGTTTCCGGGGGACCTACGAGCAGTACTTC
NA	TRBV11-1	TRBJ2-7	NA	CASSLVSIETYEQYF	TGTGCCAGCAGCTTAGTGTCTATCGAAACCTACGAGCAGTACTTC
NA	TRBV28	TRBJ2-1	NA	CASSAQGAADEQFF	TGTGCCAGCTCTGCCCAAGGGGCTGCCGATGAGCAGTTCTTC
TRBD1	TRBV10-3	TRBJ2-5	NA	CAIRGDRAQETQYF	TGTGCCATCAGGGGGGACAGGGCACAAGAGACCCAGTACTTC
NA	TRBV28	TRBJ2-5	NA	CASSSIGQQETQYF	TGTGCCAGCAGTTCCATCGGACAGCAAGAGACCCAGTACTTC
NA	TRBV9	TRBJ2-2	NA	CASSVGQSPSTGELFF	TGTGCCAGCAGCGTCGGACAGTCGCCTAGCACCGGGGAGCTGTTTTTT
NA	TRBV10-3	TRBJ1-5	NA	CAISGGDQPQHF	TGTGCCATCAGTGGGGGGGATCAGCCCCAGCATTTT
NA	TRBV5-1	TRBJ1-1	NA	CASSLDRGNTEAFF	TGCGCCAGCAGCTTGGACCGGGGGAACACTGAAGCTTTCTTT
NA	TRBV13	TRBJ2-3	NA	CASSLGGVGTDTQYF	TGTGCCAGCAGCTTAGGAGGAGTGGGCACAGATACGCAGTATTTT
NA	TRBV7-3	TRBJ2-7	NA	CASSDGGIEYF	TGTGCCAGCAGTGACGGCGGAATCGAGTACTTC